What follows is one TCR beta chain and its context. As yet, its antigen is unknown. One end of the junction varies from germline; a read error may be responsible. Per germline, CDR1 MNHEY and CDR2 SVGAGI. The CDR3 has 15 amino acids. cDNA specific to TCR beta was made from 500 ng of total RNA, with a constant-region primer employed for priming. A slightly modified ARM-PCR protocol with three nested multiplex PCR rounds produced these TCR beta libraries. Each of the first two PCR rounds ran around 10 cycles with TRBV1-TRBV30 forward and C-beta reverse primers. One entry per CDR3 protein, called by TCRdb with MiXCR from the multiplex PCR reads. The sample lists approximately 300,000 distinct CDR3 sequences, roughly two thirds occurring once. The data originate from a study of tumor-infiltrating lymphocytes in primary liver carcinoma. Study-wide results and limits: Tumor-adjacent and tumor-blood pairs showed less overlap than tumor region pairs. Significantly larger top-250-clone fractions were found in tumors than in blood (p = 0.039). Being bulk and unsorted, samples allowed no CD4+ and CD8+ repertoire comparison.

Blood RNA came from unsorted whole blood; germline DNA was also extracted. The material sequenced was peripheral blood. V is TRBV6-5 and J is TRBJ2-1; 8 bases are shared with TRBD1. The TCR comes from a man aged 40-49 years with primary liver carcinoma and hepatitis B virus infection. CDR3 DNA: TGTACCAGCTTTTCCCCGGGACAGGCCTACAATGAGCAATTCTTC. Translated: CTSFSPGQAYNEQFF.